This TCR beta chain originates from a study of cytomegalovirus exposure and HLA in healthy donors. CDR1 and CDR2 from the germline V gene are KGHSH and LQKENI. V was trimmed by 8 bases and J by 2 bases, leaving 10 bases between them. This CDR3 contains 13 residues. PCR used 60 Vbeta primers and 13 Jbeta primers. TCRdb's table, derived via immunoSEQ multiplex PCR, lists solely in-frame clones and lacks some. This sample has 150,000 to 200,000 clones; 75% to 85% occur once, and the top ten carry roughly 13%. This TCR was sampled from a woman aged 45-60 years in good health and CMV-seronegative. The sample was PBMCs. The chain links TRBV18 to TRBJ1-5; no definite D call. CDR3: CASPSTGNQPQHF. Here the CDR3 DNA reads TGTGCCAGCCCTTCAACGGGCAATCAGCCCCAGCATTTT.